Each of the 7 T cell receptor beta chains below was sequenced from the same sample in a study of regulatory T cells in long-lasting Graves disease. Time point described: newly diagnosed GD, antithyroid drugs for less than 3 months. RNA isolated from PBMCs was used to make the TCR library. To make TCR beta libraries, researchers used iRepertoire HTBI primers and Arm-PCR of CDR3 regions. TCRdb processed the multiplex PCR reads anew with MiXCR; each CDR3 protein has one entry. The sample yields a few hundred thousand distinct CDR3 sequences, less than 20% seen once. The sample also formed part of further work on T cells in Graves' hyperthyroidism and ophthalmopathy.

Sample: peripheral blood mononuclear cells (PBMCs), taken at new diagnosis, from a patient treated with antithyroid drugs. These TCRs come from a woman between 18 and 29 years old with Graves disease.

Points on this clonotype: The junction shows a germline mismatch at one end, possibly a read error. The chain carries TRBV18 and TRBJ2-1; D not certain. CDR1 and CDR2 from the germline V gene are KGHSH and LQKENI. The CDR3 has 11 amino acids. CDR3: CASSPYNERFF. CDR3 bases: TGTGCCAGCTCACCCTACAATGAGCGGTTCTTC.

This clonotype was seen many times. This chain connects TRBV3-1 to TRBJ2-3; a possible D gene is TRBD2 (5 bases). Germline loops: CDR1 LGHDT, CDR2 YNNKEL (reference sequence). Deletions cut 2 bases from V and 4 bases from J, with 16 bases between. The CDR3 consists of 16 residues. CDR3 protein: CASSQNRRPFPDTQYF. In DNA, the CDR3 is TGTGCCAGCAGCCAAAATCGGAGGCCCTTCCCAGATACGCAGTATTTT.

The genes are TRBV2 and TRBJ2-7, with 10 bases identical to TRBD1. Germline V lookup: CDR1 SNHLY, CDR2 FYNNEI. Losses at the gene ends were 5 bases for V and 6 bases for J; bases not matched to a gene: 10. The CDR3 is made up of 15 amino acids. The CDR3 nucleotides are TGTGCCAGCAGTCGGGCCGGGACAGGGGAGGGCGAGCAGTACTTC. It translates to CASSRAGTGEGEQYF.

The sample holds many counts of this clonotype. V usage is TRBV6-9 and J usage is TRBJ1-2; D is perhaps TRBD1 (5 bases). Per the germline V gene, CDR1 is MNHGY and CDR2 is SVAAGI. V was cut by 3 bases and J by 1 base, with 9 bases left in between. The CDR3 totals 14 residues. The CDR3 nucleotides read TGTGCCAGCAGTTACTCCGACAGTAACTATGGCTACACCTTC. Protein sequence: CASSYSDSNYGYTF.

J is TRBJ1-2 and V is TRBV15, with TRBD1 matching over 11 bases. Germline V lookup: CDR1 LNHNV, CDR2 YYDKDF (reference sequence). The length of the CDR3 is 14 residues. The junction had 4 bases not matched to a gene; V was cut back by 3 bases and J by 7 bases. CDR3 sequence: CATSRGQGDGGYTF. The DNA for the CDR3 is TGTGCCACCAGCAGGGGACAGGGGGACGGTGGCTACACCTTC.

With respect to this clonotype: This sequence may be a read error, since a much larger clone differs from it by one base. This chain joins TRBV3-1 and TRBJ2-1; D gene unclear. Per germline, CDR1 LGHDT and CDR2 YNNKEL (reference sequence). The ends were cut back, 1 base at V and 10 bases at J, with 17 bases in the middle. The CDR3 runs 15 residues. CDR3 sequence: CASSQGGRSSYEQFF. CDR3 DNA sequence: TGTGCCAGCAGCCAAGGTGGCAGGAGCTCCTACGAGCAGTTCTTC.

This clonotype was counted ten times or more. The chain is built from TRBV5-5 and TRBJ2-7; 10 bases are a match to TRBD1. Germline V lookup: CDR1 SGHKS, CDR2 YYEKEE (reference sequence). Germline trimming cut 0 bases from V and 1 base from J; bases unmatched to any gene: 10. The CDR3 is 18 residues long. The CDR3 sequence: CASSLEGLGTGVSYEQYF. CDR3 nucleotide sequence: TGTGCCAGCAGCTTGGAAGGTTTGGGGACAGGGGTTTCCTACGAGCAGTACTTC.